These 5 T cell receptor beta chains were all obtained from the same sample, sequenced in a study of blood T cells in healthy people across ages. A second PCR of roughly 6 to 12 cycles used a sample-barcoded 5' primer and a J-beta primer mix. TCRdb redid the calling of the 5' RACE reads with MiXCR, one entry per CDR3 protein. The sample carries hundreds of thousands of distinct CDR3 sequences, around 42% recorded once. The sequenced material came from blood. Every receptor here comes from a man aged 55 to 70 in good health.

This clonotype came up a few times. The chain is built from TRBV29-1 and TRBJ1-1, with no clear D. This CDR3 contains 10 residues. CDR1 is SQVTM, CDR2 ANQGSEA, per germline. CDR3 sequence (DNA): TGCGGAGCGAAGAACACTGAAGCTTTCTTT. Protein: CGAKNTEAFF.

The chain combines TRBV7-2 with TRBJ2-1; possibly TRBD1 or TRBD2 for D (5 bases each). Germline CDR1 and CDR2: SGHTA and FQGNSA. There are 14 residues in the CDR3. V was clipped by 5 bases and J by 4 bases, with 12 bases between them. The CDR3 DNA reads TGTGCCAGCAGCCCGGGACCTCTGTACAATGAGCAGTTCTTC. Residues: CASSPGPLYNEQFF.

This clonotype appeared a few times. The rearrangement links TRBV13 to TRBJ2-7, with D possibly being TRBD2 (5 bases). V was pared by 3 bases and J by 7 bases, with 16 bases between. Germline CDR1 and CDR2: PRHDT and FYEKMQ (reference sequence). This CDR3 comprises 14 residues. The CDR3 region has the DNA TGTGCCAGCAGCTTCGAGACGGCTACGGGAGAGCAGTACTTC. Its translation: CASSFETATGEQYF.

The table lists this clonotype with a few counts. The V call is TRBV14, the J call TRBJ1-6; D not certain. The V end lost 1 base, the J end lost 7 bases, and 8 bases lay between the germline ends. Per the germline V gene, CDR1 is SGHDN and CDR2 is FVKESK. The CDR3 is 14 residues long. This CDR3 is CASSQVQENSPLHF. The CDR3 bases are TGTGCCAGCAGCCAAGTCCAGGAGAATTCACCCCTCCACTTT. The full variable domain, its missing parts supplied by reference TRBV14 and TRBJ1-6, is EAGVTQFPSHSVIEKGQTVTLRCDPISGHDNLYWYRRVMGKEIKFLLHFVKESKQDESGMPNNRFLAERTGGTYSTLKVQPAELEDSGVYFCASSQVQENSPLHFGNGTRLTVT.

The chain couples TRBV7-2 to TRBJ2-1; 7 bases align to TRBD2. Germline CDR1 and CDR2: SGHTA and FQGNSA. The CDR3 has 17 residues. V lost 0 bases, J lost 1 base, and 6 bases stayed unmatched. The CDR3 protein is CASSLAPSGTSYNEQFF. The CDR3 DNA sequence: TGTGCCAGCAGCTTAGCTCCTAGCGGTACTTCCTACAATGAGCAGTTCTTC.